This T cell receptor (beta chain) comes out of a study of blood T cell repertoires in COVID-19. Per the original methods: Using reference gene primer amplification, nucleated cell counts were estimated. Generated by immunoSEQ multiplex PCR, the TCRdb table keeps only in-frame clones and is missing some. Clone size and the V and J calls come from that table; the DNA yielded D and trimming. Of approximately 290,000 clones listed, roughly 90% are singletons. The CDR3 sequence is 19 residues long. Germline V gene lookup returns CDR1 SGHDT and CDR2 YYEEEE. V was pared by 2 bases and J by 2 bases, with 14 bases of the junction left unmatched.

The sequence derives from a man aged 30-40 years with acute or convalescent COVID-19. The chain has TRBV5-6 and TRBJ2-3, with 10 positions matching TRBD2. Source material: peripheral blood. CDR3 bases: TGTGCCAGCAGCTTTGTCCTAGCGGGGGTTTTAAGCTTCACAGATACGCAGTATTTT. Translated: CASSFVLAGVLSFTDTQYF.